This entry describes one TCR beta chain. The ends were cut back, 4 bases at V and 1 base at J, with 10 bases in the middle. CDR3 size: 14 residues. CDR1 is LGHNA and CDR2 is YNFKEQ in the germline V gene. The source of the sample is a study of blood T cells in healthy people across ages. A J-beta primer mix and a sample-barcoded 5' primer were used in a second PCR of about 6 to 12 cycles. TCRdb reprocessed the 5' RACE reads with MiXCR, giving one entry per CDR3 protein. Here the sample spans 780,000 or so distinct CDR3 sequences, 56% being singletons. The sample providers were healthy Caucasian people from Russia, aged about 6 to 100. Researchers collected about 9.1 milliliters of peripheral blood from every single donor. Every sample yielded at least 6.5 million isolated PBMCs.

The receptor's source is a middle-aged man in good health. Sample: blood. The J gene is TRBJ1-1, the V gene TRBV4-2, with D unresolved. The CDR3 reads CASSRGIANTEAFF. The CDR3 nucleotides read TGTGCCAGCAGCCGAGGGATCGCGAACACTGAAGCTTTCTTT.